The 9 T cell receptor beta chains presented below share a single source sample, sequenced in a study of identical twins. TCRdb reprocessed the 5' RACE reads with MiXCR, giving one entry per CDR3 protein. The sample consists of roughly 500,000 distinct CDR3 sequences, approximately 22% of them appearing once. These data also formed part of another study, on T cells expressing NK-cell markers.

The sample was CD4+ T cells sorted from blood. The receptors were sampled from a woman in her late teens or twenties in good health.

This chain joins TRBV19 and TRBJ1-6, with 7 bases identical to TRBD1. The CDR3 is 13 amino acids. CDR1 LNHDA and CDR2 SQIVND come from the germline V gene (reference sequence). With 10 bases clipped from V and 7 bases from J, the junction kept 7 bases outside the gene matches. In nucleotides, the CDR3 is TGTGCCACCCGGGACAGAGAGAATTCACCCCTCCACTTT. This translates into CATRDRENSPLHF.

The CDR3 loop is CASSPGSWGSYEQYF. The CDR3 DNA reads as TGTGCCAGCTCGCCCGGCTCGTGGGGAAGCTACGAGCAGTACTTC. The rearrangement joins TRBV18 to TRBJ2-7, with D unclear. The germline V gene has CDR1 KGHSH and CDR2 LQKENI. Deletions cut 6 bases from V and 3 bases from J, with 18 bases between. This CDR3 region has 15 residues.

On this clonotype itself: The junction shows a germline mismatch at one end, possibly a read error. The genes are TRBV5-5 and TRBJ2-1; D is uncertain. In germline, CDR1 is SGHKS, CDR2 YYEKEE (reference sequence). The CDR3 extends over 13 amino acids. CDR3 in DNA: TGTGCCATCAGCTTTGGGCTCCTCTGTGAGCAGTTCTTC. This gives the protein CAISFGLLCEQFF.

This chain connects TRBV30 to TRBJ2-1; D assignment may be TRBD1 or TRBD2 (5 bases each). The V end was cut by 4 bases, the J end by 9 bases, with 16 bases between. Germline V gene lookup returns CDR1 GTSNPN and CDR2 SVGIG (reference sequence). CDR3 length: 13 residues. The CDR3 loop reads CAWIASGPAEQFF. CDR3 coding DNA: TGTGCCTGGATCGCTTCGGGACCGGCTGAGCAGTTCTTC.

J is TRBJ2-1 and V is TRBV4-2; D could derive from TRBD1 or TRBD2 (5 bases each). Trimming pared 2 bases from V and 4 bases from J, leaving 15 bases between. Germline lookup yields CDR1 LGHNA and CDR2 YNFKEQ. The CDR3 is 16 amino acids. In DNA form, the CDR3 reads TGTGCCAGCAGCCAACCCGGAGGACACCTGTACAATGAGCAGTTCTTC. It translates to CASSQPGGHLYNEQFF.

This CDR3 reads CSAINPLRSQSDTQYF. The CDR3 DNA reads TGCAGTGCTATAAACCCCCTAAGATCCCAATCAGATACGCAGTATTTT. The V and J genes are TRBV20-1 and TRBJ2-3; D gene ambiguous. This CDR3 is 16 amino acids long. V was clipped by 4 bases and J by 4 bases, with 21 bases between them. Germline CDR1 and CDR2: DFQATT and SNEGSKA (reference sequence).

The chain combines TRBV19 with TRBJ2-2; D not resolved. Between the trimmed V and J ends, which lost 1 base and 3 bases, there was a span of 9 bases. Germline V gene data show CDR1 as LNHDA and CDR2 as SQIVND (reference sequence). This CDR3 region has 15 residues. The CDR3 loop reads CASSIVNRHTGELFF. The CDR3 DNA is TGTGCCAGTAGTATAGTTAACAGACACACCGGGGAGCTGTTTTTT.

This clonotype was counted ten times or more. This chain connects TRBV10-3 to TRBJ2-1, with D unclear. This CDR3 contains 11 residues. Trimming took off 8 bases at V and 8 bases at J, with 10 bases between the two ends. Germline CDR1 and CDR2: ENHRY and SYGVKD. The CDR3 sequence: CAISWGDEQFF. In nucleotides, the CDR3 is TGTGCCATCTCCTGGGGTGATGAGCAGTTCTTC.

The chain employs TRBV5-6 and TRBJ2-7; 9 bases fit TRBD2. CDR3 length equals 16 residues. Losses at the gene ends were 3 bases for V and 3 bases for J; bases not matched to a gene: 10. Per the germline V gene, CDR1 is SGHDT and CDR2 is YYEEEE. CDR3 region: CASSWLAGDLIYEQYF. Written as DNA, the CDR3 is TGTGCCAGCAGCTGGTTAGCGGGAGATCTGATCTACGAGCAGTACTTC.